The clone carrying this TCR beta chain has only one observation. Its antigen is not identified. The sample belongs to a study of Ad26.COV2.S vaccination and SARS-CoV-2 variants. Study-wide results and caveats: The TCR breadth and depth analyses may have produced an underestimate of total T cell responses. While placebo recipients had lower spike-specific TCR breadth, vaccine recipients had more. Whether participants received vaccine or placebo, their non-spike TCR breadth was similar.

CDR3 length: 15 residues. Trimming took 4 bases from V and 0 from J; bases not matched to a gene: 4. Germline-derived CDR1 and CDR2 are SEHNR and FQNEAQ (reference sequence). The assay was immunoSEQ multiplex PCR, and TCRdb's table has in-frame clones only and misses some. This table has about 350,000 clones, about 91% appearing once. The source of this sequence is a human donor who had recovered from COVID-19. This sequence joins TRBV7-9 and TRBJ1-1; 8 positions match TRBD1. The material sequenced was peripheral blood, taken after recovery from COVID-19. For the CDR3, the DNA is TGTGCCAGCAGCTCGACAGGGGCGTTGAACACTGAAGCTTTCTTT. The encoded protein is CASSSTGALNTEAFF.